This T cell receptor beta chain emerged from a study of identical twins. Concerning this clonotype: Antigen: not known.

TCRdb reprocessed the 5' RACE reads with MiXCR, giving one entry per CDR3 protein. The profile shows some 96,000 distinct CDR3 sequences, 5.5% to 7% of them singletons. Unmatched junction bases numbered 13, after V lost 3 bases and J lost 3 bases. The CDR3 extends over 18 amino acids. The germline V gene encodes CDR1 MNHEY and CDR2 SMNVEV (reference sequence). Study-wide points: Out-of-frame sharing of TCR alpha in monozygotic twins was underestimated by models. Clonotypes of the beta chain that were abundant in cord blood carried fewer insertions (memory repertoires showed none).

This receptor was obtained from a woman in her fifties or sixties in good health. This chain uses TRBV27 with TRBJ2-5; TRBD1 agrees at 10 bases. Sequencing was carried out using memory T cells sorted from blood. Here the CDR3 DNA reads TGTGCCAGCAGTTTTAGACGACGGGACAGGGGCCAGAAAGAGACCCAGTACTTC. Protein: CASSFRRRDRGQKETQYF.